Below are 24 T cell receptor beta chains sequenced from a single sample in a study of T cells in Graves' hyperthyroidism and ophthalmopathy. It was RNA transcripts that yielded the amplified TCR beta CDR3 regions. A first-round RT-PCR of the TCR CDR3 used the HTBI primer set. TCRdb reprocessed the multiplex PCR reads with MiXCR, giving one entry per CDR3 protein. The sample lists a few hundred thousand distinct CDR3 sequences; about 14% were seen once. Specimen: blood. These receptors all stem from a man aged 25 to 45 with Graves' hyperthyroidism that later progressed to Graves' ophthalmopathy.

This clonotype was found many times. The chain links TRBV18 to TRBJ2-5; TRBD1 is a possible D gene (6 bases). The CDR3 spans 14 residues. Per the germline V gene, CDR1 is KGHSH and CDR2 is LQKENI. V was trimmed by 2 bases and J by 5 bases, leaving 12 bases between them. The CDR3 DNA sequence: TGTGCCAGCTCACCAACAGGGATGGGGGAGACCCAGTACTTC. It is translated as CASSPTGMGETQYF.

This clonotype showed up just a few times. The V and J genes are TRBV20-1 and TRBJ2-5, with D possibly being TRBD1 (5 bases). This CDR3 has 13 amino acids. Germline V gene data show CDR1 as DFQATT and CDR2 as SNEGSKA (reference sequence). V was pared by 4 bases and J by 4 bases, with 13 bases between. In nucleotides, the CDR3 is TGCAGTGCTATTTCTAGGGGTGGAGAGACCCAGTACTTC. Encoded protein: CSAISRGGETQYF.

In its sample, this clonotype was seen once. A much larger clone lies a single base off, so this may be a read error. Given the absence of the conserved phenylalanine or tryptophan at the CDR3 end, a read error is likely. This chain connects TRBV4-1 to TRBJ1-5; D remains unclear. Germline V gene lookup returns CDR1 MGHRA and CDR2 YSYEKL. The CDR3 is made up of 13 amino acids. V was trimmed by 6 bases and J by 3 bases, leaving 9 bases between them. The DNA for the CDR3 is TGCGCCAGCAGTGCTGGGCCCAATCAGCCCCAGCATCTT. Encoded protein: CASSAGPNQPQHL.

This clonotype was seen ten or more times. The chain links TRBV5-5 to TRBJ1-1; D is perhaps TRBD1 (5 bases). V was clipped by 6 bases and J by 0 bases, with 9 bases between them. Germline V CDR1 and CDR2: SGHKS, YYEKEE (reference sequence). This CDR3 has 13 amino acids. The CDR3 loop is CASKKGMNTEAFF. Written as DNA, the CDR3 is TGTGCCAGCAAGAAGGGGATGAACACTGAAGCTTTCTTT.

There are a few counts of this clonotype. The chain employs TRBV6-1 and TRBJ2-7; D gene uncertain. This CDR3 contains 13 residues. Trimming pared 2 bases from V and 3 bases from J, leaving 8 bases between. Germline-derived CDR1 and CDR2 are MNHNS and SASEGT. CDR3 amino acids: CASSEWADYEQYF. In DNA, the CDR3 is TGTGCCAGCAGTGAATGGGCAGACTACGAGCAGTACTTC.

A remark on this clonotype: A much larger clonotype is one base distant, so this may be a read error. The chain combines TRBV5-5 with TRBJ2-7; D perhaps matches TRBD2 (6 bases). The J call is in doubt because the DNA end fits TRBJ2-1 better. The germline V gene has CDR1 SGHKS and CDR2 YYEKEE (reference sequence). The CDR3 runs to 15 residues. The CDR3 DNA reads as TGTGCCAGCAGCCCGACCGGGGGTAGGTCCTACGAGCAGTTCTTC. The encoded protein is CASSPTGGRSYEQFF.

Comment on this clonotype: This may stem from a read error, because a much larger clone lies one nucleotide away. The CDR3, as DNA: TGTGCCAGCAGTATCCCTGACAGGGGGAATTCGTACGAGCAGTTCTTC. Translation gives CASSIPDRGNSYEQFF. The chain links TRBV28 to TRBJ2-7, with TRBD1 matching 9 bases. Matching the DNA end better, TRBJ2-1 makes the J call doubtful. The CDR3 has 16 residues. Germline V CDR1 and CDR2: MDHEN, SYDVKM.

V usage is TRBV5-5 and J usage is TRBJ2-2; 10 bases are shared with TRBD2. This CDR3 has 17 residues. Germline trimming cut 2 bases from V and 6 bases from J; bases unmatched to any gene: 10. In germline, CDR1 is SGHKS, CDR2 YYEKEE (reference sequence). CDR3: CASSFITGTSVAGELFF. In DNA, the CDR3 is TGTGCCAGCAGCTTTATTACCGGGACTAGCGTCGCCGGGGAGCTGTTTTTT.

This clonotype was seen many times. The chain carries TRBV29-1 and TRBJ1-1; 7 bases map to TRBD1. The CDR3 has 12 amino acids. Germline CDR1 is SQVTM and CDR2 is ANQGSEA. The trim removed 7 bases at V and 7 bases at J, leaving 9 bases unmatched. This chain's CDR3 is CSAGRDSDEAFF. The CDR3 DNA follows: TGCAGCGCTGGGCGGGACAGCGATGAAGCTTTCTTT.

This clonotype occurred many times. The chain is built from TRBV30 and TRBJ1-2, with 8 nucleotides matching TRBD1. Germline CDR1 and CDR2: GTSNPN and SVGIG (reference sequence). V lost 0 bases to trimming and J lost 6 bases; unmatched junction nucleotides: 18. The CDR3 consists of 18 residues. The CDR3 DNA reads as TGTGCCTGGAGTGTACGTTGGGGACAGGCTACTACCCAGAATGGCTACACCTTC. Its translation: CAWSVRWGQATTQNGYTF. The full variable domain, rest sourced from reference TRBV30 and TRBJ1-2, is SQTIHQWPATLVQPVGSPLSLECTVEGTSNPNLYWYRQAAGRGLQLLFYSVGIGQISSEVPQNLSASRPQDRQFILSSKKLLLSDSGFYLCAWSVRWGQATTQNGYTFGSGTRLTVV.

This clonotype was recorded at least ten times. The genes are TRBV24-1 and TRBJ1-5; 9 positions agree with TRBD1. CDR1 is KGHDR and CDR2 is SFDVKD in the germline V gene. Trimming took 7 bases from V and 5 from J; bases not matched to a gene: 8. The CDR3 runs to 15 residues. The CDR3 DNA sequence: TGTGCCACCAGCCCCGGGGGACAGGGCGATCAGCCCCAGCATTTT. Translation: CATSPGGQGDQPQHF.

The sample holds a few counts of this clonotype. The gene calls are TRBV2 and TRBJ2-1; the D gene is possibly TRBD1 (7 bases). CDR3 length: 14 amino acids. CDR1 and CDR2 (germline): SNHLY, FYNNEI. Trimming took 9 bases from V and 4 from J, leaving 16 bases between them. The CDR3 coding sequence is TGTGCCAGAGGACAGGCGGGAACGTACAATGAGCAGTTCTTC. Translation: CARGQAGTYNEQFF.

This clonotype was counted many times. This chain uses TRBV2 with TRBJ2-2; D is perhaps TRBD1 (6 bases). This CDR3 region has 13 residues. CDR1 and CDR2 (germline): SNHLY, FYNNEI. V was pared by 6 bases and J by 6 bases, with 11 bases between. CDR3 sequence (DNA): TGTGCCAGCAGGCCAGGGGTGGCCGGGGAGCTGTTTTTT. This gives the protein CASRPGVAGELFF. The full variable domain, its missing parts supplied by reference TRBV2 and TRBJ2-2, is EPEVTQTPSHQVTQMGQEVILRCVPISNHLYFYWYRQILGQKVEFLVSFYNNEISEKSEIFDDQFSVERPDGSNFTLKIRSTKLEDSAMYFCASRPGVAGELFFGEGSRLTVL.

This clonotype has ten or more counts. V is TRBV2 and J is TRBJ1-2, with TRBD1 matching 10 bases. The ends lost 7 bases at V and 7 bases at J; junction bases unmatched: 6. CDR3 length equals 13 residues. Per germline, CDR1 SNHLY and CDR2 FYNNEI. In nucleotides, the CDR3 is TGTGCCAGCACCGAGGGACAGGGGATTGGCTACACCTTC. It translates to CASTEGQGIGYTF.

Ten or more counts support this clonotype. V is TRBV5-1 and J is TRBJ2-3, with 10 bases identical to TRBD1. The ends lost 0 bases at V and 2 bases at J; junction bases unmatched: 3. Per germline, CDR1 SGHRS and CDR2 YFSETQ. There are 16 residues in the CDR3. The CDR3 region is CASSLGDRGNTDTQYF. Written as DNA, the CDR3 is TGCGCCAGCAGCTTGGGGGACAGGGGCAACACAGATACGCAGTATTTT.

Ten or more counts support this clonotype. The chain couples TRBV28 to TRBJ2-5; D remains unclear. The germline CDR1 and CDR2 sequences are MDHEN and SYDVKM. The CDR3 has 15 amino acids. Trimming took off 5 bases at V and 5 bases at J, with 18 bases between the two ends. The CDR3 DNA follows: TGTGCCAGCAGTCCCGGTTTGTCGGCCTCTGAGACCCAGTACTTC. This gives the protein CASSPGLSASETQYF.

Remarks on this clonotype: A much larger clone differs from this one at a single base, so this may be a read error. V usage is TRBV3-1 and J usage is TRBJ2-7; TRBD2 aligns across 9 bases. This CDR3 spans 14 amino acids. Germline CDR1 reads LGHDT; CDR2 reads YNNKEL (reference sequence). The DNA of the CDR3 is TGTGACAGCAGCCCCGGGACTAGCACCTACGAGCAGTACTTC. Its translation: CDSSPGTSTYEQYF.

This clonotype appeared many times. This chain uses TRBV5-1 with TRBJ2-3; a possible D gene is TRBD1 (6 bases). CDR3 length: 12 residues. Germline lookup yields CDR1 SGHRS and CDR2 YFSETQ. Trimming took off 4 bases at V and 6 bases at J, with 9 bases between the two ends. The DNA of the CDR3 is TGCGCCAGCAGCGAACAGGGCGATACGCAGTATTTT. Translated: CASSEQGDTQYF.

This clonotype was picked up a small number of times. V gene TRBV7-9 combines with J gene TRBJ2-4, with a possible D match to TRBD1 (5 bases). This CDR3 has 14 amino acids. Trimming pared 5 bases from V and 7 bases from J, leaving 15 bases between. The germline V gene has CDR1 SEHNR and CDR2 FQNEAQ (reference sequence). CDR3 sequence (DNA): TGTGCCAGCAGCGCAACCCGGCAGGGCAACATTCAGTACTTC. Amino acids: CASSATRQGNIQYF.

The sample holds many counts of this clonotype. The chain has TRBV6-1 and TRBJ1-5, with TRBD1 matching 7 bases. Germline-derived CDR1 and CDR2 are MNHNS and SASEGT. CDR3 size: 15 residues. With V trimmed by 6 bases and J by 4 bases, 9 bases remained unmatched. The chain's CDR3 is CASSYQQGPNQPQHF. For the CDR3, the DNA is TGTGCCAGCAGCTACCAACAGGGGCCTAATCAGCCCCAGCATTTT.

This clonotype occurred many times. The CDR3 reads CASSEPGNSPLHF. The CDR3 coding sequence is TGTGCCAGCAGTGAGCCAGGCAATTCACCCCTCCACTTT. V usage is TRBV2 and J usage is TRBJ1-6; D is uncertain. Germline values: CDR1 SNHLY, CDR2 FYNNEI. The CDR3 spans 13 residues. Trimming left V 3 bases short and J 7 bases short, with 7 bases between.

The table lists this clonotype with a few counts. V is TRBV20-1 and J is TRBJ2-5; D could derive from TRBD1 or TRBD2 (6 bases each). Germline assignment: CDR1 DFQATT and CDR2 SNEGSKA (reference sequence). CDR3 length: 17 residues. Trimming pared 0 bases from V and 1 base from J, leaving 18 bases between. CDR3 in amino acids: CSARDWGVLGAQETQYF. For the CDR3, the DNA is TGCAGTGCTAGAGATTGGGGGGTCCTGGGGGCCCAAGAGACCCAGTACTTC.

This clonotype was seen many times. The V and J genes are TRBV6-1 and TRBJ2-5, with 7 bases identical to TRBD1. Germline values: CDR1 MNHNS, CDR2 SASEGT. CDR3 size: 15 residues. V dropped 6 bases and J dropped 5; count of bases not matched to a gene: 12. As DNA, the CDR3 is TGTGCCAGCAGGGTACAGGGGAGCCTCACGGAGACCCAGTACTTC. Protein sequence: CASRVQGSLTETQYF.

This clonotype showed up many times. The J gene is TRBJ1-5, the V gene TRBV30; D gene uncertain. V gave up 2 bases and J gave up 6 bases, with 11 bases separating them. This CDR3 region has 13 residues. From germline, CDR1 is GTSNPN and CDR2 SVGIG (reference sequence). CDR3 sequence (DNA): TGTGCCTGGAGTTCAACAGTGGGTCAGCCCCAGCATTTT. Translating it yields CAWSSTVGQPQHF.